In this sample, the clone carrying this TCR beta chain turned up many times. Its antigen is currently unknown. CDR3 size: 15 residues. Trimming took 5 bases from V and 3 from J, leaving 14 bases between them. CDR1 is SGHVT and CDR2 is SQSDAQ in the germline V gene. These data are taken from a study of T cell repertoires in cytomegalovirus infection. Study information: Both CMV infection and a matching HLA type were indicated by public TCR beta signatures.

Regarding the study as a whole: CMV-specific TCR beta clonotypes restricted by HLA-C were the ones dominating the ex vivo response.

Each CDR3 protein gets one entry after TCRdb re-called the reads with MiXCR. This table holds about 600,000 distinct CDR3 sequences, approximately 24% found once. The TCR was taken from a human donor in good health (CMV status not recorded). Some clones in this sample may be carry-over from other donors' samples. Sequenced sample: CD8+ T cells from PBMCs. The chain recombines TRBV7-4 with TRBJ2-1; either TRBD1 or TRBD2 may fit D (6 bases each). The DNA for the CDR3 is TGTGCCAGCAGCCAACGGGGGCCGGGCTACAATGAGCAGTTCTTC. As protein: CASSQRGPGYNEQFF. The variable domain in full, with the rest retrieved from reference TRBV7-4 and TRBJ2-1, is GAGVSQSPRYKVAKRGRDVALRCDSISGHVTLYWYRQTLGQGSEVLTYSQSDAQRDKSGRPSGRFSAERPERSVSTLKIQRTEQGDSAVYLCASSQRGPGYNEQFFGPGTRLTVL.